Listed here are 21 T cell receptor beta chains from one sample, sequenced in a study of T cells in localized non-small cell lung cancer. Data came from immunoSEQ multiplex PCR; TCRdb stores just in-frame clones and leaves some out. The sample consists of approximately 30,000 clones, around 90% of them appearing once. The source was peripheral blood mononuclear cells, collected before any cancer treatment. These receptors originate from a woman aged 40-70 years with stage III lung adenocarcinoma.

The rearrangement joins TRBV15 to TRBJ2-1; D might be TRBD1 or TRBD2, each matching 6 bases. The germline gives CDR1 LNHNV, CDR2 YYDKDF (reference sequence). V lost 0 bases and J 10 bases, leaving 16 bases between the germline ends. There are 15 residues in the CDR3. The CDR3 sequence: CATSRDAGAAGEQFF. The CDR3 DNA follows: TGTGCCACCAGCAGAGATGCAGGGGCCGCGGGGGAGCAGTTCTTC.

The chain is built from TRBV5-4 and TRBJ2-3, with 11 bases aligning to TRBD2. The CDR3 is made up of 16 amino acids. CDR1 SGHNT and CDR2 YYREEE come from the germline V gene (reference sequence). With 3 bases clipped from V and 4 bases from J, the junction kept 7 bases outside the gene matches. The CDR3 DNA sequence: TGTGCCAGCAGCTCAGTAGCGGGGGGGCCATCAGATACGCAGTATTTT. Amino acids: CASSSVAGGPSDTQYF. The full variable domain, in which reference TRBV5-4 and TRBJ2-3 provide the parts outside the CDR3, is ETGVTQSPTHLIKTRGQQVTLRCSSQSGHNTVSWYQQALGQGPQFIFQYYREEENGRGNFPPRFSGLQFPNYSSELNVNALELDDSALYLCASSSVAGGPSDTQYFGPGTRLTVL.

The V and J genes are TRBV15 and TRBJ2-2; no firm D call. This CDR3 region has 14 residues. Between the trimmed V and J ends, which lost 0 bases and 7 bases, there was a span of 9 bases. The germline CDR1 and CDR2 sequences are LNHNV and YYDKDF (reference sequence). CDR3: CATSRDSRIGELFF. In DNA form, the CDR3 reads TGTGCCACCAGCAGAGATTCTCGGATCGGGGAGCTGTTTTTT.

The chain has TRBV2 and TRBJ1-4, with D unclear. This CDR3 comprises 14 residues. Germline CDR1 and CDR2: SNHLY and FYNNEI. V lost 7 bases and J lost 8, with 17 bases in between. The CDR3, as DNA: TGTGCCAGCACCGAAGCGGGGTTTAAAGAAAAACTGTTTTTT. Protein sequence: CASTEAGFKEKLFF. The entire variable domain, with the rest obtained from reference TRBV2 and TRBJ1-4, is as follows: EPEVTQTPSHQVTQMGQEVILRCVPISNHLYFYWYRQILGQKVEFLVSFYNNEISEKSEIFDDQFSVERPDGSNFTLKIRSTKLEDSAMYFCASTEAGFKEKLFFGSGTQLSVL.

The chain links TRBV2 to TRBJ1-2, with a weak D call TRBD1 (6 bases). Trimming removed 11 bases from V and 7 bases from J, with 17 bases in between. The CDR3 sequence is 12 residues long. Germline V gene sequence: CDR1 SNHLY, CDR2 FYNNEI. CDR3: CAGARGMRGYTF. The CDR3 DNA is TGTGCCGGGGCCAGGGGAATGCGTGGCTACACCTTC.

This sequence joins TRBV20-1 and TRBJ2-5, with unresolved D. This CDR3 region has 10 residues. Looked up from germline, CDR1 is DFQATT and CDR2 is SNEGSKA (reference sequence). With 5 bases removed from V and 5 bases from J, the gap between germline ends came to 6 bases. In DNA, the CDR3 is TGCAGTGCTTACGCCGAGACCCAGTACTTC. This encodes CSAYAETQYF.

This chain links TRBV9 with TRBJ1-5; tentatively, D is TRBD1 (6 bases). Germline V lookup: CDR1 SGDLS, CDR2 YYNGEE. The CDR3 runs to 16 residues. Trimming removed 0 bases from V and 1 base from J, with 11 bases in between. CDR3 nucleotides: TGTGCCAGCAGCGTAGCGGACAGCCCAAGCAATCAGCCCCAGCATTTT. It translates to CASSVADSPSNQPQHF.

This rearrangement joins TRBV29-1 to TRBJ2-3; 7 nucleotides align to TRBD1. The CDR3 length is 14 residues. V shed 3 bases, J shed 4 bases, and the junction held 7 bases outside the gene matches. Germline CDR1 is SQVTM and CDR2 is ANQGSEA. DNA of the CDR3: TGCAGCGTTGAGATGGTAGGGGGCGCAGATACGCAGTATTTT. Protein product: CSVEMVGGADTQYF.

This clone occurred a few times. This sequence joins TRBV4-1 and TRBJ2-1; 8 bases fit TRBD2. The J segment lost 4 bases and the V segment lost 1 base, leaving 0 bases of the junction unmatched. This CDR3 region has 14 residues. CDR1 is MGHRA and CDR2 is YSYEKL in the germline V gene. CDR3 nucleotide sequence: TGCGCCAGCAGCCAAGGACTAGCGTACAATGAGCAGTTCTTC. Translating gives CASSQGLAYNEQFF.

The chain carries TRBV5-6 and TRBJ1-3, with a possible D match to TRBD1 (6 bases). From germline, CDR1 is SGHDT and CDR2 YYEEEE. Trimming pared 4 bases from V and 4 bases from J, leaving 21 bases between. This CDR3 is 17 amino acids long. The CDR3 spells CASSRRIHRAGGNTIYF. CDR3 coding DNA: TGTGCCAGCAGCCGGAGGATCCACAGGGCAGGAGGAAACACCATATATTTT.

This clone appeared a few times. The rearrangement uses TRBV19 and TRBJ1-6; a weak D match, TRBD1 (6 bases). Germline V gene lookup returns CDR1 LNHDA and CDR2 SQIVND (reference sequence). The CDR3 has 14 residues. Trimming took off 7 bases at V and 7 bases at J, with 14 bases between the two ends. This chain's CDR3 is CASNARGTNSPLHF. CDR3 in DNA: TGTGCCAGTAATGCCAGGGGCACGAATTCACCCCTCCACTTT.

The CDR3 DNA reads TGTGCCAGCAGCCAGGGAGTCCAAGAGACCCAGTACTTC. It specifies CASSQGVQETQYF. The V gene is TRBV16, the J gene TRBJ2-5; D perhaps matches TRBD2 (5 bases). The CDR3 runs 13 residues. The ends were cut back, 3 bases at V and 1 base at J, with 6 bases in the middle. The germline V gene encodes CDR1 KGHSY and CDR2 FQNENV. Variable domain in full (rest from reference TRBV16 and TRBJ2-5): GEEVAQTPKHLVRGEGQKAKLYCAPIKGHSYVFWYQQVLKNEFKFLISFQNENVFDETGMPKERFSAKCLPNSPCSLEIQATKLEDSAVYFCASSQGVQETQYFGPGTRLLVL.

In this sample, this clone turned up a few times. V is TRBV30 and J is TRBJ1-1; a possible D gene is TRBD1 (5 bases). Germline loops: CDR1 GTSNPN, CDR2 SVGIG (reference sequence). Deletions cut 5 bases from V and 3 bases from J, with 19 bases between. CDR3 length: 15 amino acids. CDR3 nucleotide sequence: TGTGCCTGGGGATATATGGGACGGCCGGACACTGAAGCTTTCTTT. As protein: CAWGYMGRPDTEAFF.

The rearrangement uses TRBV5-1 and TRBJ1-1, with D uncertain. Trimming removed 0 bases at V and 7 bases at J, with 13 bases between. The CDR3 sequence is 14 residues long. The V gene's germline CDR1 is SGHRS and CDR2 YFSETQ. CDR3 DNA sequence: TGCGCCAGCAGCTTGGGGACCGCCGGCATTGAAGCTTTCTTT. Protein product: CASSLGTAGIEAFF.

The rearrangement links TRBV7-2 to TRBJ2-3; 8 bases align to TRBD1. The CDR3 totals 17 residues. With 7 bases clipped from V and 1 base from J, the junction kept 13 bases outside the gene matches. Germline loops: CDR1 SGHTA, CDR2 FQGNSA. CDR3 sequence: CASTLGRTGHGTDTQYF. Here the CDR3 DNA reads TGTGCCAGCACCCTGGGCCGGACAGGGCACGGCACAGATACGCAGTATTTT.

The chain couples TRBV5-5 to TRBJ1-5, with 9 bases that match TRBD1. V trimming: 2 bases; J trimming: 6 bases; junction bases outside the gene matches: 6. CDR3 length: 15 amino acids. Per the germline V gene, CDR1 is SGHKS and CDR2 is YYEKEE (reference sequence). The CDR3 DNA reads as TGTGCCAGCAGCTTTAGGGACAGGGAGTTTCAGCCCCAGCATTTT. It codes for CASSFRDREFQPQHF.

The rearrangement links TRBV27 to TRBJ2-7; D gene uncertain. This CDR3 region has 13 residues. V gave up 6 bases and J gave up 5 bases, with 14 bases separating them. The germline CDR1 and CDR2 sequences are MNHEY and SMNVEV (reference sequence). CDR3 region: CASSRTVGDEQYF. DNA for the CDR3: TGTGCCAGCAGCAGGACCGTTGGGGACGAGCAGTACTTC.

J is TRBJ1-2 and V is TRBV7-8, with D unclear. The CDR3 loop spans 13 amino acids. V dropped 1 base and J dropped 3 bases, with 6 bases sitting between them. CDR1 and CDR2 from the germline V gene are SGHVS and FQNEAQ. CDR3 residues: CASSLGADYGYTF. The DNA of the CDR3 is TGTGCCAGCAGCTTAGGGGCAGACTATGGCTACACCTTC.

J is TRBJ2-7 and V is TRBV18, with 8 positions matching TRBD2. Germline trimming cut 6 bases from V and 3 bases from J; bases unmatched to any gene: 10. The germline V gene encodes CDR1 KGHSH and CDR2 LQKENI. This CDR3 is built from 15 residues. The CDR3 coding sequence is TGTGCCAGCTCCCAGGGGACTAGACAAGGCTACGAGCAGTACTTC. Its translation is CASSQGTRQGYEQYF.

V gene TRBV7-2 combines with J gene TRBJ1-3; no reliable D call. Germline V gives CDR1 SGHTA, CDR2 FQGNSA. This CDR3 region has 15 residues. V was shortened by 5 bases and J by 0 bases, with 11 bases between the two germline ends. The CDR3 sequence: CASSPVWGSGNTIYF. The CDR3, as DNA: TGTGCCAGCAGCCCGGTTTGGGGCTCTGGAAACACCATATATTTT.

This clone was recorded a few times. V usage is TRBV11-2 and J usage is TRBJ2-7, with D tentatively TRBD2 (7 bases). Trimming took off 3 bases at V and 5 bases at J, with 20 bases between the two ends. Germline loops: CDR1 SGHAT, CDR2 FQNNGV. The CDR3 sequence is 16 residues long. CDR3 sequence: CASSFGGGTTWDEQYF. CDR3 nucleotides: TGTGCCAGCAGCTTCGGGGGCGGGACTACTTGGGACGAGCAGTACTTC. Full variable domain (rest looked up from reference TRBV11-2 and TRBJ2-7): EAGVAQSPRYKIIEKRQSVAFWCNPISGHATLYWYQQILGQGPKLLIQFQNNGVVDDSQLPKDRFSAERLKGVDSTLKIQPAKLEDSAVYLCASSFGGGTTWDEQYFGPGTRLTVT.